This T cell receptor beta chain came from a study of metastatic and nonmetastatic thyroid tumors. This clone was seen many times. Ahead of thyroid surgery, no patient had received treatment of any kind. Deletions cut 1 base from V and 15 bases from J, with 11 bases between. The V gene's germline CDR1 is SGDLS and CDR2 YYNGEE. This CDR3 comprises 12 residues. TCRdb called clones again from the PCR reads with MiXCR. The sample has over 50,000 clones, roughly 29% seen once. Sample: blood. The sequence was collected from a female donor with papillary thyroid cancer or a benign thyroid nodule (not recorded which). Some clones in this sample may be carry-over from other donors' samples. The chain is built from TRBV9 and TRBJ1-6, with D possibly being TRBD1 (6 bases). The CDR3 bases are TGTGCCAGCAGCGTACAGGGGTCTCTCCTCCACTTT. It yields the protein CASSVQGSLLHF.